Listed below are T cell receptor beta chains from one sample, sequenced in a study of Ad26.COV2.S vaccination and SARS-CoV-2 variants. Only in-frame clones appear in the TCRdb table, and some are missing; sequencing was by immunoSEQ multiplex PCR. This table has about 440,000 clones, around 91% appearing once. The input for sequencing was peripheral blood, taken in a trial of Ad26.COV2.S vaccine versus placebo. These TCRs come from a person between 18 and 65 years old who received the Ad26.COV2.S COVID-19 vaccine or a placebo. The CDR3 runs from the conserved cysteine through the conserved F or W. D genes are given only for firm matches. Not every row has a clone size; where given, it reads once, few, many or a size class.

v_call	d_call	j_call	clone_size	cdr3_nt	cdr3_aa
TRBV7-2	NA	TRBJ2-5	few	TGTGCCAGCAGTCAGGGGACGGGGGAGACCCAGTACTTC	CASSQGTGETQYF
TRBV10-3	TRBD2	TRBJ2-3	NA	TGTGCCATCGGGTTCTCCGGGACTAGCGGGAATTTGACGAGCACAGATACGCAGTATTTT	CAIGFSGTSGNLTSTDTQYF
TRBV2	TRBD2	TRBJ2-1	once	TGTGCCAGCAGCCTAGCGGGATACAATGAGCAGTTCTTC	CASSLAGYNEQFF
TRBV2	NA	TRBJ2-7	NA	TGTGCCAGCAGTCTGGTAATAGGGGTCGGGGAGCAGTACTTC	CASSLVIGVGEQYF
TRBV4-2	TRBD1	TRBJ2-3	NA	TGTGCCAGCAGCCAAGTCGGACCAGACAGGGGCCGATCAGATACGCAGTATTTT	CASSQVGPDRGRSDTQYF
TRBV12-2	NA	TRBJ2-2	NA	TGTGCAAGTCGCCCACGCCCCCAATTGCTCCTCGGGAGTGACACCGGGGAGCTGTTTTTT	CASRPRPQLLLGSDTGELFF
TRBV5-6	NA	TRBJ2-7	NA	TGTGCCAGCAGCTTGGTGGCAGGGCGAGGCGAGCAGTACTTC	CASSLVAGRGEQYF
TRBV2	TRBD2	TRBJ2-7	NA	TGTGCCAGCAGGGGACTAGCGGGGATCTACGAGCAGTACTTC	CASRGLAGIYEQYF
TRBV28	NA	TRBJ1-5	NA	TGTGCCAGCAGTGAGACTGGTCAGCCCCAGCATTTT	CASSETGQPQHF
TRBV3-1/TRBV3-2	TRBD2	TRBJ2-7	NA	TGTGCCAGCAGCCCCGGGACTAGCGGACCCTACGAGCAGTACTTC	CASSPGTSGPYEQYF
TRBV6-2/TRBV6-3	NA	TRBJ1-5	once	TGTGCCAGCAGTTCCACGGATAGCAATCAGCCCCAGCATTTT	CASSSTDSNQPQHF
TRBV4-2	NA	TRBJ1-3	NA	TGTGCCAGCAGCCAAGATCTAGCCTCTGGAAACACCATATATTTT	CASSQDLASGNTIYF
TRBV6-6	NA	TRBJ2-7	NA	TGTGCCAGCAGTTACGTGGGAGGCCCCTACGAGCAGTACTTC	CASSYVGGPYEQYF
TRBV11-3	NA	TRBJ2-7	NA	TGTGCCAGCAGCTTAGATTCTGCCTACGAGCAGTACTTC	CASSLDSAYEQYF
TRBV5-1	NA	TRBJ2-7	NA	TGCGCCAGCAGCTCTGGGGACGGGTCCTACGAGCAGTACTTC	CASSSGDGSYEQYF
TRBV7-9	NA	TRBJ1-2	NA	TGTGCCAGCAGCTCGGCCATGGGGGGGCGCGACTATGGCTACACCTTC	CASSSAMGGRDYGYTF
TRBV9	NA	TRBJ2-5	NA	TGTGCCAGCAGCGTGGAGACTAGTCAAGAGCCCCAGTACTTC	CASSVETSQEPQYF
TRBV15	NA	TRBJ2-5	NA	TGTGCCACCAGCGCCACAGTACGAGAGACCCAGTACTTC	CATSATVRETQYF
TRBV29-1	NA	TRBJ2-1	NA	TGCAGCGTTAGAATGGTACTACGGGGGGAGCAGTTCTTC	CSVRMVLRGEQFF
TRBV24-1	NA	TRBJ2-1	NA	TGTGCCACCAGTACCCCCGGGACAGGTTTGTCGGGAGGGACCTACAATGAGCAGTTCTTC	CATSTPGTGLSGGTYNEQFF
TRBV5-5	TRBD2	TRBJ2-3	NA	TGTGCCAGCAGCTTGTTAGGGACTAGCGGGAGGGAAAGCACAGATACGCAGTATTTT	CASSLLGTSGRESTDTQYF
TRBV14	NA	TRBJ1-6	NA	TGTGCCAGCAGCCCCAGGCAGGGCTATTCACCCCTCCACTTT	CASSPRQGYSPLHF
TRBV3-1/TRBV3-2	NA	TRBJ1-1	NA	TGTGCCAGCAGCCGAGGCCCCGCCTTGAACACTGAAGCTTTCTTT	CASSRGPALNTEAFF
TRBV9	TRBD2	TRBJ2-1	NA	TGTGCCAGCAGCGCCCAAGGACTAGTACGGTACAATGAGCAGTTCTTC	CASSAQGLVRYNEQFF
TRBV29-1	TRBD1	TRBJ2-6	once	TGCAGCGCGCGGGACAGGGAAGGTGGGGCCAACGTCCTGACTTTC	CSARDREGGANVLTF
TRBV12-3/TRBV12-4	NA	TRBJ2-1	once	TGTGCCAGCAAGGGAATCAATGAGCAGTTCTTC	CASKGINEQFF
TRBV5-6	NA	TRBJ2-1	NA	TGTGCCAGCAGCTTGGTTAGTCCTAATGAGCAGTTCTTC	CASSLVSPNEQFF
TRBV4-2	TRBD2	TRBJ2-1	NA	TGTGCCAGCAGCCGAGCTAGCGGGAGTGTGGATGAGCAGTTCTTC	CASSRASGSVDEQFF
TRBV7-2	TRBD2	TRBJ2-6	NA	TGTGCCAGCAGCTTTGTAACGGGGGGCTCTGGGGCCAACGTCCTGACTTTC	CASSFVTGGSGANVLTF
TRBV4-3	NA	TRBJ2-3	NA	TGCGCCAGCAGCCAAGACGCGGGATCAGGGGATACGCAGTATTTT	CASSQDAGSGDTQYF
TRBV9	TRBD2	TRBJ2-2	NA	TGTGCCAGCAGCGTAACAGGGCGGACTAGCGGGAGGGCCAGCACCGGGGAGCTGTTTTTT	CASSVTGRTSGRASTGELFF
TRBV21-1	NA	TRBJ2-5	once	TGTGCCAGCAGCCAGCAATACAGGGGAGGGGAGACCCAGTACTTC	CASSQQYRGGETQYF
TRBV2	NA	TRBJ2-2	NA	TGTGCCAGCAGTGGAGGGAGGAACACCGGGGAGCTGTTTTTT	CASSGGRNTGELFF
TRBV5-1	NA	TRBJ1-5	once	TGCGCCAGCAGCTTGGGACAGACTAGCAATCAGCCCCAGCATTTT	CASSLGQTSNQPQHF
TRBV6-2/TRBV6-3	NA	TRBJ1-4	NA	TGTGCCAGCAGTTACGGACAGGAAAAACTGTTTTTT	CASSYGQEKLFF
TRBV9	TRBD2	TRBJ2-3	NA	TGTGCCAGCAGCGAGGGACTAGCGGGAATTACAGATACGCAGTATTTT	CASSEGLAGITDTQYF
TRBV7-9	NA	TRBJ1-4	NA	TGTGCCAGCAGCTTAGCAGTGGGGGGTGAAAAACTGTTTTTT	CASSLAVGGEKLFF
TRBV2	NA	TRBJ2-5	NA	TGTGCCAGCAGTGATATTAGTGGAGAGACCCAGTACTTC	CASSDISGETQYF
TRBV7-9	NA	TRBJ1-2	few	TGTGCCAGCAGCTTAGGACAGCGTGCTAACTATGGCTACACCTTC	CASSLGQRANYGYTF
TRBV3-1/TRBV3-2	TRBD1	TRBJ2-7	NA	TGTGCCAGCAGCCAACAGGGACAGGGGCTCGACGAGCAGTACTTC	CASSQQGQGLDEQYF
TRBV19	TRBD2	TRBJ2-5	NA	TGTGCCAGTAGTATGGGACTAGCGGGAAGAGGGGAGGAGACCCAGTACTTC	CASSMGLAGRGEETQYF
TRBV28	TRBD1	TRBJ2-5	NA	TGTGCCAGCAGTACTTATCTGACAGGGGAAGAGACCCAGTACTTC	CASSTYLTGEETQYF
TRBV6-5	NA	TRBJ2-7	NA	TGTGCCAGCAACCTGGCCGCCAGCGAACACTACGAGCAGTACTTC	CASNLAASEHYEQYF
TRBV5-1	NA	TRBJ2-5	NA	TGCGCCAGCAGCCTCGACGGCGAAGAGACCCAGTACTTC	CASSLDGEETQYF
TRBV5-6	NA	TRBJ1-5	NA	TGTGCCAGCAGCTTGGGGGACGGGGCCAATCAGCCCCAGCATTTT	CASSLGDGANQPQHF
TRBV19	TRBD1	TRBJ1-5	NA	TGTGCCAGTAGTATGACAGGGCGAAATCAGCCCCAGCATTTT	CASSMTGRNQPQHF
TRBV10-3	TRBD2	TRBJ2-7	NA	TGTGCCATCAGTGAGGATAGCGGGACCTACGAGCAGTACTTC	CAISEDSGTYEQYF
TRBV9	TRBD2	TRBJ2-5	NA	TGTGCCAGCGGCCCCTCGGGGCTAGCGGAAGAGACCCAGTACTTC	CASGPSGLAEETQYF
TRBV27	TRBD1	TRBJ2-7	once	TGTGCCAGCAGTTTATCGTGGGGGACAGGGACGTACGAGCAGTACTTC	CASSLSWGTGTYEQYF
TRBV3-1/TRBV3-2	NA	TRBJ2-4	NA	TGTGCCAGCAGCCAATTTTCTAGGGACAAAAACATTCAGTACTTC	CASSQFSRDKNIQYF
TRBV27	NA	TRBJ2-7	NA	TGTGCCAGCAGTTTATCTAACGAGGCGGGGTCCCGCGAGCAGTACTTC	CASSLSNEAGSREQYF
TRBV28	NA	TRBJ2-1	NA	TGTGCCAGCAGCTCCCAAAGGGGGAGGGCCAATGAGCAGTTCTTC	CASSSQRGRANEQFF